Below, 11 T cell receptor beta chains from the same sample are listed, as sequenced in a study of CD8+ T cells in alopecia areata. As the sequencing template, cDNA was produced by extracting RNA and reverse transcribing it. The assay was immunoSEQ multiplex PCR, and TCRdb's table has in-frame clones only and misses some. This sample has around 99,000 clones, with 84% found just once. Treatment specified: oral pan-JAK inhibitor, 5-10 mg twice daily. Sequences were derived from CD8+ T cells sorted from blood, sampled at week 24, from a patient treated with tofacitinib. The receptor source for this set is a human donor with alopecia areata.

The CDR3, as DNA: TGCGCCAGCAGCCAGGTCAGGACGGAGACCCAGTACTTC. Translation: CASSQVRTETQYF. The rearrangement joins TRBV4-1 to TRBJ2-5; D unclear. Looked up from germline, CDR1 is MGHRA and CDR2 is YSYEKL. V was trimmed by 3 bases and J by 5 bases, leaving 10 bases between them. The CDR3 runs to 13 residues.

The gene calls are TRBV5-6 and TRBJ2-7; 11 bases line up with TRBD2. J gave up 3 bases and V 3 bases, and 2 bases lay outside the gene matches. Germline V gives CDR1 SGHDT, CDR2 YYEEEE. CDR3 size: 14 residues. CDR3 sequence: CASSSGTSGYEQYF. In DNA form, the CDR3 reads TGTGCCAGCAGCTCGGGGACTAGCGGCTACGAGCAGTACTTC.

This clone came up a few times. The chain uses TRBV25-1 and TRBJ2-5; TRBD2 matches at 7 bases. TRBJ2-7 explains the end of the DNA better; the J call may be wrong. This CDR3 comprises 13 residues. Germline V gene lookup returns CDR1 MGHDK and CDR2 SYGVNS. The CDR3 reads CASNGDYHYEQYF. In nucleotides, the CDR3 is TGTGCCAGCAATGGGGACTACCACTACGAGCAGTACTTC.

The chain combines TRBV11-2 with TRBJ2-4; the match to TRBD2 covers 14 bases. This CDR3 has 16 residues. J was trimmed by 1 base and V by 4 bases; bases with no gene match: 0. Germline V gives CDR1 SGHAT, CDR2 FQNNGV. This CDR3 reads CASSWTSGGAKNIQYF. CDR3 nucleotides: TGTGCCAGCAGCTGGACTAGCGGGGGGGCCAAAAACATTCAGTACTTC.

On this clone: A junction boundary mismatches the germline segment, possibly from a read error. This chain connects TRBV4-1 to TRBJ2-1; 8 nucleotides line up with TRBD1. The CDR3 contains 16 residues. Per germline, CDR1 MGHRA and CDR2 YSYEKL. The CDR3: CASSQGGQGSYNGQFF. DNA of the CDR3: TGCGCCAGCAGCCAAGGTGGACAGGGCTCCTACAATGGGCAGTTCTTC.

The CDR3 loop is CAWSLRTGQTEAFF. CDR3 DNA sequence: TGTGCCTGGAGTCTGCGGACAGGGCAGACTGAAGCTTTCTTT. This chain links TRBV30 with TRBJ1-1; TRBD1 matches at 8 bases. After removal of 2 bases from V and 5 bases from J, the junction contained 7 bases not matched to a gene. This CDR3 spans 14 amino acids. CDR1 GTSNPN and CDR2 SVGIG come from the germline V gene (reference sequence).

The CDR3 spells CAWSGLGVLVGELFF. CDR3 bases: TGTGCCTGGAGTGGCCTCGGGGTTCTGGTGGGGGAGCTGTTTTTT. J is TRBJ2-2 and V is TRBV30; perhaps TRBD2 as D (5 bases). Germline-derived CDR1 and CDR2 are GTSNPN and SVGIG (reference sequence). V gave up 1 base and J gave up 8 bases, with 17 bases separating them. This CDR3 comprises 15 residues. The variable domain in full, with the rest retrieved from reference TRBV30 and TRBJ2-2, is SQTIHQWPATLVQPVGSPLSLECTVEGTSNPNLYWYRQAAGRGLQLLFYSVGIGQISSEVPQNLSASRPQDRQFILSSKKLLLSDSGFYLCAWSGLGVLVGELFFGEGSRLTVL.

The chain employs TRBV4-3 and TRBJ1-1; D unclear. The germline V gene has CDR1 LGHNA and CDR2 YSLEER. The V end lost 1 base, the J end lost 3 bases, and 9 bases lay between the germline ends. CDR3 size: 14 residues. The CDR3 spells CASSQGVDDTEAFF. Here the CDR3 DNA reads TGCGCCAGCAGCCAAGGGGTTGATGACACTGAAGCTTTCTTT.

This clone appeared a single time. The chain combines TRBV5-1 with TRBJ2-7, with 7 bases matching TRBD1. V lost 4 bases and J lost 1; bases outside the gene matches: 5. Germline-derived CDR1 and CDR2 are SGHRS and YFSETQ. This CDR3 region has 14 residues. As DNA, the CDR3 is TGCGCCAGCAGCAACGGACAGGCGTCCTACGAGCAGTACTTC. Amino acids: CASSNGQASYEQYF.

This clone was seen a handful of times. The V call is TRBV29-1, the J call TRBJ2-6, with D perhaps TRBD1 (5 bases). V lost 5 bases, J lost 9 bases, and 17 bases lay in between. This CDR3 has 14 amino acids. From germline, CDR1 is SQVTM and CDR2 ANQGSEA. Here the CDR3 reads CSVLGKSQGNVLTF. The CDR3 DNA reads as TGCAGCGTTCTGGGGAAATCCCAGGGCAACGTCCTGACTTTC.

The V gene is TRBV13, the J gene TRBJ2-5; tentatively, D is TRBD2 (6 bases). The V and J ends lost 3 bases and 5 bases respectively, with 10 bases between them. The germline gives CDR1 PRHDT, CDR2 FYEKMQ (reference sequence). The CDR3 runs 13 residues. The CDR3 reads CASSLTRWETQYF. The CDR3, as DNA: TGTGCCAGCAGCTTGACTAGGTGGGAGACCCAGTACTTC.